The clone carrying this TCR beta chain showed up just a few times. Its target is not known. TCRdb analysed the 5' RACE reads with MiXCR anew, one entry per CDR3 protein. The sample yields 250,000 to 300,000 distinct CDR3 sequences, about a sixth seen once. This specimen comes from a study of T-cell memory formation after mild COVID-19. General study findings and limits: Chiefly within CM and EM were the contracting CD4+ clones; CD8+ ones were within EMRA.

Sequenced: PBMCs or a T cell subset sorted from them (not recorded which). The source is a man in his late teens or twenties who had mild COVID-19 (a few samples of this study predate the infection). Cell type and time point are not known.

In DNA form, the CDR3 reads TGTGCCAGCAGCTTCCGACAGGGAGAAGGGGATGAGCAGTTCTTC. This encodes CASSFRQGEGDEQFF. The chain employs TRBV7-9 and TRBJ2-1, with TRBD1 matching 7 bases. The length of the CDR3 is 15 residues. Germline V lookup: CDR1 SEHNR, CDR2 FQNEAQ (reference sequence). V shed 3 bases and J 8 bases; nucleotides not matched to a gene: 10.